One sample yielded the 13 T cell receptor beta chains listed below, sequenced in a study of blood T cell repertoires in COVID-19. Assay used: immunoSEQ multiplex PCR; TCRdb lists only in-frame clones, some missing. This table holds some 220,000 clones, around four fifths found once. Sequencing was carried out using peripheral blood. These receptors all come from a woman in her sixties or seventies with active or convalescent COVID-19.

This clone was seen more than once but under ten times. CDR3 sequence reads: CATSRDGTAYEQYF. In DNA form, the CDR3 reads TGTGCCACCAGCAGGGATGGGACAGCCTACGAGCAGTACTTC. The chain has TRBV15 and TRBJ2-7, with 7 bases lining up with TRBD1. The CDR3 is made up of 14 amino acids. J was trimmed by 2 bases and V by 3 bases; bases with no gene match: 4. Per the germline V gene, CDR1 is LNHNV and CDR2 is YYDKDF (reference sequence).

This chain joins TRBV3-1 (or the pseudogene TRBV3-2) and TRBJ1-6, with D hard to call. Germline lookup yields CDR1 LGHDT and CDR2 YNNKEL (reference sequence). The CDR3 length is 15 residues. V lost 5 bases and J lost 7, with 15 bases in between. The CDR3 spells CASSGGEWANSPLHF. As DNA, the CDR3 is TGTGCCAGCAGCGGAGGAGAATGGGCGAATTCACCCCTCCACTTT.

CDR3 DNA: TGTGCCAGCAGCTCTGACAGGGATGGCTACACCTTC. Translation: CASSSDRDGYTF. The chain couples TRBV5-4 to TRBJ1-2; TRBD1 agrees at 7 bases. This CDR3 is 12 amino acids long. The germline V gene encodes CDR1 SGHNT and CDR2 YYREEE (reference sequence). Trimming took 3 bases from V and 6 from J; bases not matched to a gene: 2.

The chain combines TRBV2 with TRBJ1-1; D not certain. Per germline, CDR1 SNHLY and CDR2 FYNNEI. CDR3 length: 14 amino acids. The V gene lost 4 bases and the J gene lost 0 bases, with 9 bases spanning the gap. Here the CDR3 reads CASSASGMNTEAFF. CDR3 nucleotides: TGTGCCAGCAGTGCGTCGGGAATGAACACTGAAGCTTTCTTT.

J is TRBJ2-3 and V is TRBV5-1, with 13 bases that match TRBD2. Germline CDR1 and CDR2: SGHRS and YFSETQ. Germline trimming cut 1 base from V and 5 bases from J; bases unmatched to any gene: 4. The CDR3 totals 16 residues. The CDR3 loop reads CASSLSGLAGIDTQYF. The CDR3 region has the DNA TGCGCCAGCAGCTTGTCGGGACTAGCGGGAATAGATACGCAGTATTTT.

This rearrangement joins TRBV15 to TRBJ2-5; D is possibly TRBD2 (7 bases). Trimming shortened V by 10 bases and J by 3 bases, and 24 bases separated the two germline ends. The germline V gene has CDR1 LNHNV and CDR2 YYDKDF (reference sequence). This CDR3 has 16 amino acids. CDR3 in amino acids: CAIGTDTGRAKETQYF. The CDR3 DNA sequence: TGTGCCATTGGGACGGATACAGGGAGGGCCAAAGAGACCCAGTACTTC.

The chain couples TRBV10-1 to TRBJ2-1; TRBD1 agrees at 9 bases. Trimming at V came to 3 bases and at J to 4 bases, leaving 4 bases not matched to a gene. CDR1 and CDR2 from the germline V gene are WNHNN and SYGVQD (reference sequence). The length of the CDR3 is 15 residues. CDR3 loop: CASSDAGTGYNEQFF. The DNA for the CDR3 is TGCGCCAGCAGTGATGCCGGGACAGGGTACAATGAGCAGTTCTTC.

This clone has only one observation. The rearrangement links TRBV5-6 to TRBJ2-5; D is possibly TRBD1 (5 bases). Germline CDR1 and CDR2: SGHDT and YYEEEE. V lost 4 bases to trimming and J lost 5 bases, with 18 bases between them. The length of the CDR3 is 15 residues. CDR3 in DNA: TGTGCCAGCAGCCCGCTTCAGGGTACATTGGAGACCCAGTACTTC. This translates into CASSPLQGTLETQYF.

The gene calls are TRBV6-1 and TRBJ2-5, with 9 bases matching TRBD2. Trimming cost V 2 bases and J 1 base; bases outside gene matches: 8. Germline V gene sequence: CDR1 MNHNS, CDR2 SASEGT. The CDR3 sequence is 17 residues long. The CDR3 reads CASSERLAGLLQETQYF. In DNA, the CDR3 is TGTGCCAGCAGTGAACGGCTAGCGGGGTTACTCCAAGAGACCCAGTACTTC.

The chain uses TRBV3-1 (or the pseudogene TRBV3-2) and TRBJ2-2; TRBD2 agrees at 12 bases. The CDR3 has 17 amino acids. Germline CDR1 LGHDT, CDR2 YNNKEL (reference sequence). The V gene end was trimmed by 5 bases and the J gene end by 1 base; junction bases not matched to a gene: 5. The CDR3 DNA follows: TGTGCCAGCAGCTCTAGGACTAGCGGGATGAACACCGGGGAGCTGTTTTTT. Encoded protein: CASSSRTSGMNTGELFF.

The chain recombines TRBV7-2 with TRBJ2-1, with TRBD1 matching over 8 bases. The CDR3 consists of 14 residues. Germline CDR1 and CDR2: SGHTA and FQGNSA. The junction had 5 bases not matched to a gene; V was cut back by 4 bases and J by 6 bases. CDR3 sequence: CASSSDRVVNEQFF. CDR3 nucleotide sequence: TGTGCCAGCAGCTCGGACAGGGTGGTCAATGAGCAGTTCTTC.

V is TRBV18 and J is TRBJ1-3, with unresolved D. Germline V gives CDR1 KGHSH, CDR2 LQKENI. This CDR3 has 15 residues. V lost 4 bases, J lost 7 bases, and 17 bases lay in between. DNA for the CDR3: TGTGCCAGCTCACTCAGAGCCGGGAACGAGAACACCATATATTTT. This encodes CASSLRAGNENTIYF.

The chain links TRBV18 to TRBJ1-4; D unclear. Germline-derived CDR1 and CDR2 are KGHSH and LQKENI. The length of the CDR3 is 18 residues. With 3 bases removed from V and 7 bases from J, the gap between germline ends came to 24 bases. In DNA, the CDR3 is TGTGCCAGCTCACCGGGCCCCGGTGTGCCCCCGGCCCCTGAAAAACTGTTTTTT. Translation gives CASSPGPGVPPAPEKLFF.